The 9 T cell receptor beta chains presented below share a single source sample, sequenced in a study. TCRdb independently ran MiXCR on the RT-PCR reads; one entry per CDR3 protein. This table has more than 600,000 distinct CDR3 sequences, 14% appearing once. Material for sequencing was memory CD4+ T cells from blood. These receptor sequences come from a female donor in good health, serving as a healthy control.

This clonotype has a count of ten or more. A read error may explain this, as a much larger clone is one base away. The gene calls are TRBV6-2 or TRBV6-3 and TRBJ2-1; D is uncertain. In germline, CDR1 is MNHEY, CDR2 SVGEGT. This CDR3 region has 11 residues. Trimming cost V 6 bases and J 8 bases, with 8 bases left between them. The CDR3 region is CASSQYDEQFF. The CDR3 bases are TGTGCCAGCAGCCAATACGATGAGCAGTTCTTC.

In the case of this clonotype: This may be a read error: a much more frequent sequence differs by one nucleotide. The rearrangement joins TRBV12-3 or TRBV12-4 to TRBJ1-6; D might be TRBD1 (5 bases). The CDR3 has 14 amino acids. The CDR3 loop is CASRQATGGSPPHF. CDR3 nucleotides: TGTGCCAGCAGACAGGCAACGGGGGGTTCACCCCCCCACTTT.

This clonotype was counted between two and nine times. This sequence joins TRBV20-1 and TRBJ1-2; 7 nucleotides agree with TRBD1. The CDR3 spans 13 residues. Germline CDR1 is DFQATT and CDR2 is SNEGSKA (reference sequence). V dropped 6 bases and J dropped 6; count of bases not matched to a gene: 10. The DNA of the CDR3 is TGCAGTGCGGCCGGGGACAGTAGCCATGGCTACACCTTC. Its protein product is CSAAGDSSHGYTF.

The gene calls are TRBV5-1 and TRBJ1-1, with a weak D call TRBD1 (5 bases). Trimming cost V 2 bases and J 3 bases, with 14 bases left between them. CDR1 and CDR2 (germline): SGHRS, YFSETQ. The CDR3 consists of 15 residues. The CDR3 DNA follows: TGCGCCAGCAGCTTTCTACCTTCGGGGGACACTGAAGCTTTCTTT. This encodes CASSFLPSGDTEAFF. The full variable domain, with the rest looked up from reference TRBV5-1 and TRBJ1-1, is KAGVTQTPRYLIKTRGQQVTLSCSPISGHRSVSWYQQTPGQGLQFLFEYFSETQRNKGNFPGRFSGRQFSNSRSEMNVSTLELGDSALYLCASSFLPSGDTEAFFGQGTRLTVV.

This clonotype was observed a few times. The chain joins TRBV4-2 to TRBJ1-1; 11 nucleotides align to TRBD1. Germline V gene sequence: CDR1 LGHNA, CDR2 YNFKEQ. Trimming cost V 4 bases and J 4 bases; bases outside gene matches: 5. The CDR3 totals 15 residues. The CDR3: CASSPGQGAITEAFF. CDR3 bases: TGTGCCAGCAGCCCTGGACAGGGGGCTATCACTGAAGCTTTCTTT.

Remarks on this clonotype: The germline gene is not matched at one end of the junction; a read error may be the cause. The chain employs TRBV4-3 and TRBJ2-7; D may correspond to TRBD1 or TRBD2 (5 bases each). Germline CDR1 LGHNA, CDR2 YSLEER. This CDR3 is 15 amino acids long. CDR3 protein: CASSQEGDGTYKQYF. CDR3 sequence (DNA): TGCGCCAGCAGCCAAGAAGGGGACGGCACCTACAAGCAGTACTTC.

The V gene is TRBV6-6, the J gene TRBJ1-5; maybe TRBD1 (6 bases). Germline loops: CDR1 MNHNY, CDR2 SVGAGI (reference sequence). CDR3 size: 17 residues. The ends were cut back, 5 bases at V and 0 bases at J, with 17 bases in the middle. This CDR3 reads CASSQTAGVDSNQPQHF. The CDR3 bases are TGTGCCAGCAGTCAAACGGCAGGGGTGGATAGCAATCAGCCCCAGCATTTT.

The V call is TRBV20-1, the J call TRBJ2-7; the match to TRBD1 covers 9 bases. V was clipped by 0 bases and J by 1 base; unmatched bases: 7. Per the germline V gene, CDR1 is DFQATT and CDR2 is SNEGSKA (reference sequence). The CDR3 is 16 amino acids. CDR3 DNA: TGCAGTGCTAGAGATCTGTACAGGGGGCGATCCTACGAGCAGTACTTC. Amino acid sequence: CSARDLYRGRSYEQYF.

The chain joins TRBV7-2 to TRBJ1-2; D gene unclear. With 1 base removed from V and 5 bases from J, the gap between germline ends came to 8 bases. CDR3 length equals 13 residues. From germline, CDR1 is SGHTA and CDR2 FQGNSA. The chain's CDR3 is CASSLDPGYGYTF. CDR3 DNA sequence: TGTGCCAGCAGCTTAGACCCAGGTTATGGCTACACCTTC.